Below, 20 T cell receptor beta chains from the same sample are listed, as sequenced in a study of technical replicates of blood from a few donors. Sequenced by immunoSEQ multiplex PCR; TCRdb stores in-frame clones only, minus some. The sample records some 80,000 clones, about 97% being singletons. The sequenced sample consisted of T cells isolated from PBMCs. These receptor sequences come from a human donor in good health.

This rearrangement joins TRBV4-1 to TRBJ2-7, with TRBD2 as a possible D gene (6 bases). Per germline, CDR1 MGHRA and CDR2 YSYEKL. Trimming pared 2 bases from V and 2 bases from J, leaving 19 bases between. This CDR3 comprises 17 residues. This CDR3 reads CASSQFRRGLTPYEQYF. The CDR3 DNA follows: TGCGCCAGCAGCCAATTTCGACGGGGGTTGACCCCCTACGAGCAGTACTTC.

The chain employs TRBV25-1 and TRBJ1-4, with D tentatively TRBD1 (5 bases). CDR1 and CDR2 (germline): MGHDK, SYGVNS. V was shortened by 5 bases and J by 4 bases, with 17 bases between the two germline ends. This CDR3 contains 16 residues. The CDR3 here is CASSRTWMGLNEKLFF. The CDR3, as DNA: TGTGCCAGCAGTCGAACGTGGATGGGGCTTAATGAAAAACTGTTTTTT.

The gene calls are TRBV10-3 and TRBJ2-7; TRBD1 might be the D (5 bases). V was shortened by 4 bases and J by 0 bases, with 10 bases between the two germline ends. The CDR3 loop spans 14 amino acids. Per the germline V gene, CDR1 is ENHRY and CDR2 is SYGVKD. The CDR3 DNA follows: TGTGCCATCAGTGGACAGTCAAGCTCCTACGAGCAGTACTTC. Amino acid sequence: CAISGQSSSYEQYF.

The chain couples TRBV2 to TRBJ1-2; possible D gene TRBD1, 5 bases. The germline CDR1 and CDR2 sequences are SNHLY and FYNNEI. This CDR3 contains 14 residues. Trimming took off 2 bases at V and 4 bases at J, with 11 bases between the two ends. CDR3 region: CASSEKGNLYGYTF. The CDR3 nucleotides read TGTGCCAGCAGTGAAAAGGGGAACCTCTATGGCTACACCTTC.

V usage is TRBV4-1 and J usage is TRBJ2-7, with 7 bases aligning to TRBD1. The CDR3 sequence is 15 residues long. Germline V gene data show CDR1 as MGHRA and CDR2 as YSYEKL. With V trimmed by 3 bases and J by 1 base, 6 bases remained unmatched. CDR3 DNA: TGCGCCAGCAGCCAGGAGACAGGGACGTCCTACGAGCAGTACTTC. This codes for CASSQETGTSYEQYF.

The rearrangement links TRBV10-1 to TRBJ2-2; weak D call: TRBD2 (5 bases). The V end lost 0 bases, the J end lost 1 base, and 9 bases lay between the germline ends. The CDR3 extends over 16 amino acids. The germline V gene encodes CDR1 WNHNN and CDR2 SYGVQD (reference sequence). The CDR3 loop is CASSESPGKNTGELFF. The CDR3 DNA is TGCGCCAGCAGTGAGTCCCCGGGAAAGAACACCGGGGAGCTGTTTTTT.

V usage is TRBV10-3 and J usage is TRBJ2-7; 8 nucleotides agree with TRBD1. V shed 2 bases, J shed 5 bases, and the junction held 11 bases outside the gene matches. Germline CDR1 ENHRY, CDR2 SYGVKD. CDR3 size: 16 residues. The CDR3 region is CAISEAGQGVANEQYF. The CDR3 coding sequence is TGTGCCATCAGTGAGGCAGGACAGGGTGTAGCGAACGAGCAGTACTTC.

The chain links TRBV29-1 to TRBJ1-5; D is ambiguous. This CDR3 contains 11 residues. V lost 4 bases, J lost 8 bases, and 9 bases lay in between. Germline V CDR1 and CDR2: SQVTM, ANQGSEA. CDR3 loop: CSVGEREPQHF. Here the CDR3 DNA reads TGCAGCGTTGGCGAGAGGGAGCCCCAGCATTTT.

The rearrangement links TRBV10-3 to TRBJ2-7; D possibly corresponds to TRBD1 (6 bases). V shed 8 bases and J shed 0 bases, with 8 bases lying between them. CDR3 length: 12 residues. In germline, CDR1 is ENHRY, CDR2 SYGVKD. CDR3 residues: CAIRDNSYEQYF. CDR3 nucleotides: TGTGCCATCCGGGACAACTCCTACGAGCAGTACTTC.

This sequence joins TRBV9 and TRBJ2-2, with D perhaps TRBD1 (6 bases). Germline V gene sequence: CDR1 SGDLS, CDR2 YYNGEE. The germline V and J ends were trimmed by 2 bases and 4 bases, with 18 bases remaining between them. The CDR3 extends over 17 amino acids. This CDR3 is CASSVPRDGRGTGELFF. In nucleotides, the CDR3 is TGTGCCAGCAGCGTGCCCCGGGACGGCAGGGGCACCGGGGAGCTGTTTTTT.

The CDR3 here is CASRRGDEQYF. CDR3 DNA sequence: TGTGCCAGCCGTCGGGGGGACGAGCAGTACTTC. The chain couples TRBV19 to TRBJ2-7; 7 bases fit TRBD2. Trimming took 9 bases from V and 5 from J; bases not matched to a gene: 4. CDR3 size: 11 residues. Germline CDR1 and CDR2: LNHDA and SQIVND (reference sequence). Full variable domain (rest looked up from reference TRBV19 and TRBJ2-7): DGGITQSPKYLFRKEGQNVTLSCEQNLNHDAMYWYRQDPGQGLRLIYYSQIVNDFQKGDIAEGYSVSREKKESFPLTVTSAQKNPTAFYLCASRRGDEQYFGPGTRLTVT.

The chain couples TRBV6-1 to TRBJ1-5, with TRBD1 identical over 7 bases. V gave up 0 bases and J gave up 7 bases; unmatched junction bases: 6. The CDR3 runs to 15 residues. CDR1 is MNHNS, CDR2 SASEGT, per germline. This chain's CDR3 is CASSEAGGQLQPQHF. For the CDR3, the DNA is TGTGCCAGCAGTGAAGCGGGGGGACAGCTACAGCCCCAGCATTTT.

The chain joins TRBV18 to TRBJ2-1, with 9 bases matching TRBD1. The CDR3 is 16 residues long. Germline trimming cut 2 bases from V and 2 bases from J; bases unmatched to any gene: 4. Germline V gives CDR1 KGHSH, CDR2 LQKENI. CDR3 amino acids: CASSPSRDRAYNEQFF. CDR3 DNA sequence: TGTGCCAGCTCACCAAGTAGGGACAGGGCCTACAATGAGCAGTTCTTC.

The rearrangement uses TRBV28 and TRBJ2-7; a weak D match, TRBD1 (5 bases). Trimming removed 8 bases at V and 2 bases at J, with 13 bases between. CDR3 length: 13 residues. Germline V gives CDR1 MDHEN, CDR2 SYDVKM. This chain's CDR3 is CASRGHEAYEQYF. As DNA, the CDR3 is TGTGCCAGCCGTGGACACGAAGCCTACGAGCAGTACTTC. The entire variable domain, with the rest obtained from reference TRBV28 and TRBJ2-7, is as follows: DVKVTQSSRYLVKRTGEKVFLECVQDMDHENMFWYRQDPGLGLRLIYFSYDVKMKEKGDIPEGYSVSREKKERFSLILESASTNQTSMYLCASRGHEAYEQYFGPGTRLTVT.

The chain combines TRBV7-9 with TRBJ2-3; tentative D call: TRBD2 (6 bases). Trimming cost V 1 base and J 0 bases, with 17 bases left between them. This CDR3 contains 18 residues. Per the germline V gene, CDR1 is SEHNR and CDR2 is FQNEAQ (reference sequence). This CDR3 reads CASSLDWLKGTSTDTQYF. The CDR3 nucleotides are TGTGCCAGCAGCTTAGATTGGTTGAAAGGGACTAGCACAGATACGCAGTATTTT.

The rearrangement uses TRBV29-1 and TRBJ2-7, with D possibly matching TRBD1 (6 bases). Germline V gives CDR1 SQVTM, CDR2 ANQGSEA. The CDR3 has 12 amino acids. Trimming took 3 bases from V and 2 from J, leaving 8 bases between them. DNA for the CDR3: TGCAGCGTTGAGGGGGCAGCCTACGAGCAGTACTTC. Its protein product is CSVEGAAYEQYF.

This clone was picked up one time. The chain carries TRBV27 and TRBJ2-7; 8 bases match TRBD1. The V segment lost 7 bases and the J segment 0 bases; nucleotides outside the gene matches: 8. There are 15 residues in the CDR3. The germline V gene encodes CDR1 MNHEY and CDR2 SMNVEV (reference sequence). In nucleotides, the CDR3 is TGTGCCAGCACCCTGACAGGGGAAACCTCCTACGAGCAGTACTTC. Translation: CASTLTGETSYEQYF.

The chain employs TRBV4-2 and TRBJ2-7; a weak D match, TRBD2 (5 bases). There are 14 residues in the CDR3. V lost 3 bases, J lost 2 bases, and 11 bases lay in between. Germline CDR1 is LGHNA and CDR2 is YNFKEQ. DNA of the CDR3: TGTGCCAGCAGCCAGGGTAGCGCTGCCTACGAGCAGTACTTC. Translation: CASSQGSAAYEQYF.

V gene TRBV7-2 combines with J gene TRBJ2-7; D is undetermined. V lost 2 bases and J lost 0, with 11 bases in between. The CDR3 loop spans 15 amino acids. Germline assignment: CDR1 SGHTA and CDR2 FQGNSA. CDR3 sequence (DNA): TGTGCCAGCAGCTTAAGTGTGAGGAGCTCCTACGAGCAGTACTTC. Residues: CASSLSVRSSYEQYF.

V and J are TRBV4-1 and TRBJ2-7, with a weak D call TRBD1 (6 bases). Germline CDR1 is MGHRA and CDR2 is YSYEKL. The V gene lost 2 bases and the J gene lost 3 bases, with 17 bases spanning the gap. CDR3 length: 16 residues. The CDR3 bases are TGCGCCAGCAGCCAAAATACGTTGGGGGCATACTACGAGCAGTACTTC. Translating gives CASSQNTLGAYYEQYF.